The rows below give T cell receptor beta chains drawn from one sample of a study of blood T cells in healthy people across ages. TCRdb redid the calling of the 5' RACE reads with MiXCR, one entry per CDR3 protein. The sample has fewer than 900,000 distinct CDR3 sequences, approximately 39% seen once. Specimen: blood. These receptors all stem from a woman aged 55-70 years in good health. CDR3s include the opening cysteine and the closing phenylalanine or tryptophan. The order of the fields is J gene, clone size, V gene, D gene, CDR3 protein, CDR3 DNA. D genes are given only for firm matches. A clone size is listed for some rows: how often the clone was seen (once, few, many), or a class if it is expanded.

j_call: TRBJ2-1; clone_size: many; v_call: TRBV12-3/TRBV12-4; d_call: -; cdr3_aa: CASSLVANEQFF; cdr3_nt: TGTGCCAGCAGTTTAGTGGCCAATGAGCAGTTCTTC
j_call: TRBJ2-7; clone_size: -; v_call: TRBV24-1; d_call: -; cdr3_aa: CATSDFGRGQPSYNEQYF; cdr3_nt: TGTGCCACCAGTGATTTCGGGAGGGGGCAGCCCTCCTACAATGAGCAGTACTTC
j_call: TRBJ1-2; clone_size: few; v_call: TRBV7-8; d_call: TRBD1; cdr3_aa: CASSLLDQGAYGYTF; cdr3_nt: TGTGCCAGCAGCTTACTAGACCAGGGGGCCTATGGCTACACCTTC
j_call: TRBJ2-3; clone_size: -; v_call: TRBV20-1; d_call: TRBD2; cdr3_aa: CSATTGTSATDTQYF; cdr3_nt: TGCAGTGCTACTACGGGGACTAGCGCTACAGATACGCAGTATTTT
j_call: TRBJ2-3; clone_size: -; v_call: TRBV28; d_call: -; cdr3_aa: CASSFGVPLSTDTQYF; cdr3_nt: TGTGCCAGCAGTTTCGGGGTTCCTCTTAGCACAGATACGCAGTATTTT
j_call: TRBJ2-2; clone_size: few; v_call: TRBV15; d_call: -; cdr3_aa: CATSRVVPRNTGELFF; cdr3_nt: TGTGCCACCAGCAGAGTTGTCCCGAGAAACACCGGGGAGCTGTTTTTT
j_call: TRBJ2-5; clone_size: -; v_call: TRBV6-5; d_call: TRBD1; cdr3_aa: CASSSGTEETQYF; cdr3_nt: TGTGCCAGCAGTTCCGGGACAGAAGAGACCCAGTACTTC
j_call: TRBJ2-3; clone_size: -; v_call: TRBV24-1; d_call: -; cdr3_aa: CATSDPQTDAQYF; cdr3_nt: TGTGCCACCAGTGACCCCCAAACAGATGCGCAGTATTTT
j_call: TRBJ2-5; clone_size: -; v_call: TRBV11-2; d_call: TRBD2; cdr3_aa: CASSPYIAGGVETQYF; cdr3_nt: TGTGCCAGCAGCCCCTATATAGCGGGAGGGGTTGAGACCCAGTACTTC
j_call: TRBJ2-7; clone_size: few; v_call: TRBV6-6; d_call: TRBD2; cdr3_aa: CACLQRGNHEQYF; cdr3_nt: TGTGCCTGTCTGCAGCGGGGTAACCACGAGCAGTACTTC
j_call: TRBJ2-1; clone_size: -; v_call: TRBV11-3; d_call: TRBD1; cdr3_aa: CASSNRDRAHEQFF; cdr3_nt: TGTGCCAGCAGCAACCGGGACAGGGCCCATGAGCAGTTCTTC
j_call: TRBJ2-7; clone_size: -; v_call: TRBV30; d_call: -; cdr3_aa: CAWTGGPYEQYF; cdr3_nt: TGTGCCTGGACAGGGGGGCCCTACGAGCAGTACTTC
j_call: TRBJ2-5; clone_size: -; v_call: TRBV5-1; d_call: -; cdr3_aa: CASSYGTARETQYF; cdr3_nt: TGCGCCAGCAGCTACGGGACGGCCAGAGAGACCCAGTACTTC
j_call: TRBJ2-3; clone_size: -; v_call: TRBV28; d_call: TRBD2; cdr3_aa: CASRKPGLAWSDTQYF; cdr3_nt: TGTGCCAGCAGAAAACCGGGACTAGCGTGGTCAGATACGCAGTATTTT
j_call: TRBJ1-2; clone_size: -; v_call: TRBV20-1; d_call: -; cdr3_aa: CSARIRAGNYGYTF; cdr3_nt: TGCAGTGCTAGAATCAGGGCCGGTAACTATGGCTACACCTTC
j_call: TRBJ2-1; clone_size: few; v_call: TRBV6-2/TRBV6-3; d_call: -; cdr3_aa: CASTVPGTKETQFF; cdr3_nt: TGTGCCAGCACCGTACCGGGGACCAAAGAGACCCAGTTCTTC
j_call: TRBJ2-7; clone_size: many; v_call: TRBV29-1; d_call: TRBD1; cdr3_aa: CSVGQGLYEQYF; cdr3_nt: TGCAGCGTGGGACAGGGACTCTACGAGCAGTACTTC
j_call: TRBJ2-7; clone_size: -; v_call: TRBV25-1; d_call: -; cdr3_aa: CATSTFLSISYEQYF; cdr3_nt: TGTGCCACCTCAACCTTTCTCAGCATCTCCTACGAGCAGTACTTC
j_call: TRBJ2-1; clone_size: few; v_call: TRBV28; d_call: -; cdr3_aa: CATGQGTSPQGQFF; cdr3_nt: TGTGCCACCGGGCAGGGGACTTCCCCCCAGGGGCAGTTCTTC
j_call: TRBJ2-7; clone_size: few; v_call: TRBV7-3; d_call: TRBD1; cdr3_aa: CASSSAGGTPYEQYF; cdr3_nt: TGTGCCAGCAGCTCCGCAGGGGGAACTCCCTACGAGCAGTACTTC
j_call: TRBJ1-1; clone_size: -; v_call: TRBV13; d_call: -; cdr3_aa: CASTSRTQARYVFF; cdr3_nt: TGTGCCAGCACATCACGGACACAGGCCCGGTATGTTTTCTTT
j_call: TRBJ2-1; clone_size: many; v_call: TRBV7-2; d_call: TRBD2; cdr3_aa: CASSPREGHNEQFF; cdr3_nt: TGTGCCAGCAGCCCACGGGAGGGACACAATGAGCAGTTCTTC
j_call: TRBJ2-7; clone_size: few; v_call: TRBV20-1; d_call: TRBD1; cdr3_aa: CSASPGTGGGEQYF; cdr3_nt: TGCAGTGCTAGCCCCGGGACAGGGGGGGGGGAGCAGTACTTC
j_call: TRBJ1-6; clone_size: few; v_call: TRBV3-1; d_call: TRBD1; cdr3_aa: CASSQVGPRTGGYSPLHF; cdr3_nt: TGTGCCAGCAGCCAAGTCGGCCCCCGGACAGGGGGCTATTCACCCCTCCACTTT
j_call: TRBJ1-1; clone_size: -; v_call: TRBV12-3/TRBV12-4; d_call: -; cdr3_aa: CASSYRALNTEAFF; cdr3_nt: TGTGCCAGCAGTTATAGGGCCTTGAACACTGAAGCTTTCTTT
j_call: TRBJ2-3; clone_size: few; v_call: TRBV7-7; d_call: -; cdr3_aa: CASSLSPGSADTQYF; cdr3_nt: TGTGCCAGCAGCTTATCTCCGGGGTCGGCAGATACGCAGTATTTT
j_call: TRBJ1-1; clone_size: -; v_call: TRBV12-3/TRBV12-4; d_call: -; cdr3_aa: CASSFNLGNTEAFF; cdr3_nt: TGTGCCAGCAGTTTCAACCTGGGGAACACTGAAGCTTTCTTT
j_call: TRBJ2-7; clone_size: few; v_call: TRBV6-5; d_call: -; cdr3_aa: CASSIDGYEQYF; cdr3_nt: TGTGCCAGCAGCATAGACGGCTACGAGCAGTACTTC
j_call: TRBJ2-7; clone_size: few; v_call: TRBV5-6; d_call: -; cdr3_aa: CASSLLQGISYEQYF; cdr3_nt: TGTGCCAGCAGCTTGTTGCAGGGGATATCCTACGAGCAGTACTTC
j_call: TRBJ2-7; clone_size: -; v_call: TRBV12-3/TRBV12-4; d_call: -; cdr3_aa: CASTPDRLAGLYEQYF; cdr3_nt: TGTGCCAGCACCCCGGACCGCCTAGCTGGACTCTACGAGCAGTACTTC
j_call: TRBJ2-1; clone_size: -; v_call: TRBV9; d_call: -; cdr3_aa: CASSVGAVQGTHNEQFF; cdr3_nt: TGTGCCAGCAGCGTAGGGGCCGTACAGGGTACTCACAATGAGCAGTTCTTC
j_call: TRBJ2-1; clone_size: -; v_call: TRBV20-1; d_call: -; cdr3_aa: CSARATGRNDNEQFF; cdr3_nt: TGCAGTGCTAGAGCTACCGGGAGAAACGACAATGAGCAGTTCTTC
j_call: TRBJ2-4; clone_size: -; v_call: TRBV10-1; d_call: -; cdr3_aa: CASSESGVDIQYF; cdr3_nt: TGCGCCAGCAGTGAGTCAGGGGTGGACATTCAGTACTTC
j_call: TRBJ2-5; clone_size: -; v_call: TRBV7-2; d_call: TRBD2; cdr3_aa: CASSITSGGALGTQYF; cdr3_nt: TGTGCCAGCAGCATAACTAGCGGGGGGGCCTTAGGGACCCAGTACTTC
j_call: TRBJ2-3; clone_size: -; v_call: TRBV20-1; d_call: -; cdr3_aa: CSASWASTDTQYF; cdr3_nt: TGCAGTGCTAGTTGGGCGAGCACAGATACGCAGTATTTT
j_call: TRBJ2-7; clone_size: few; v_call: TRBV20-1; d_call: TRBD2; cdr3_aa: CSARRAGPSLEQYF; cdr3_nt: TGCAGTGCTCGGAGAGCGGGGCCCTCCCTGGAGCAGTACTTC
j_call: TRBJ2-7; clone_size: many; v_call: TRBV12-3/TRBV12-4; d_call: -; cdr3_aa: CASSWGAYEQYF; cdr3_nt: TGTGCCAGCAGTTGGGGGGCCTACGAGCAGTACTTC
j_call: TRBJ2-3; clone_size: -; v_call: TRBV29-1; d_call: TRBD1; cdr3_aa: CSSRDRTSTDTQYF; cdr3_nt: TGCAGCTCCCGGGACAGAACTAGCACAGATACGCAGTATTTT
j_call: TRBJ1-1; clone_size: once; v_call: TRBV9; d_call: -; cdr3_aa: CASSPATFGTEAFF; cdr3_nt: TGTGCCAGCAGCCCCGCGACTTTTGGCACTGAAGCTTTCTTT
j_call: TRBJ2-4; clone_size: -; v_call: TRBV27; d_call: -; cdr3_aa: CASSRTSLAKNIQYF; cdr3_nt: TGTGCCAGCAGTAGAACCTCATTAGCCAAAAACATTCAGTACTTC
j_call: TRBJ1-5; clone_size: many; v_call: TRBV5-5; d_call: -; cdr3_aa: CASSLFRGNQPQHF; cdr3_nt: TGTGCCAGCAGCTTGTTCAGAGGCAATCAGCCCCAGCATTTT
j_call: TRBJ2-3; clone_size: -; v_call: TRBV15; d_call: -; cdr3_aa: CATSANYADTQYF; cdr3_nt: TGTGCCACCAGCGCCAACTACGCAGATACGCAGTATTTT
j_call: TRBJ2-1; clone_size: -; v_call: TRBV20-1; d_call: TRBD2; cdr3_aa: CSAYGTSGLSGDEQFF; cdr3_nt: TGCAGTGCCTACGGGACTAGCGGGCTGTCCGGGGATGAGCAGTTCTTC
j_call: TRBJ2-7; clone_size: -; v_call: TRBV20-1; d_call: -; cdr3_aa: CSASGPELFESEQYF; cdr3_nt: TGCAGTGCCTCCGGGCCCGAATTATTCGAATCCGAGCAGTACTTC
j_call: TRBJ2-1; clone_size: -; v_call: TRBV7-9; d_call: -; cdr3_aa: CASSLVNSYNEQFF; cdr3_nt: TGTGCCAGCAGCTTAGTCAACAGTTACAATGAGCAGTTCTTC
j_call: TRBJ2-7; clone_size: few; v_call: TRBV5-1; d_call: TRBD2; cdr3_aa: CASSLVPGGKSSEQYF; cdr3_nt: TGCGCCAGCAGCTTGGTGCCGGGGGGGAAGTCCAGCGAGCAGTACTTC
j_call: TRBJ2-1; clone_size: -; v_call: TRBV6-2/TRBV6-3; d_call: TRBD2; cdr3_aa: CASSSTSGRGSYNEQFF; cdr3_nt: TGTGCCAGCAGTTCCACTAGCGGGAGAGGTTCCTACAATGAGCAGTTCTTC
j_call: TRBJ2-6; clone_size: -; v_call: TRBV6-2/TRBV6-3; d_call: TRBD1; cdr3_aa: CASGQGAFGANVLTF; cdr3_nt: TGTGCCAGTGGACAGGGGGCGTTCGGGGCCAACGTCCTGACTTTC